Listed below are T cell receptor beta chains from one sample, sequenced in a study of HIV-infected patients and healthy controls. TCRdb re-analysed the 5' RACE reads in MiXCR, keeping a single row per CDR3 protein. The repertoire holds some 10,000 distinct CDR3 sequences, with over 7.5% as singletons. Sequences were obtained from blood. Every receptor here comes from an adult in good health. Each CDR3 is given with its conserved first and last residue. The D gene is left open where the match is weak. Not every row has a clone size; where given, it reads once, few, many or a size class.

clone size: medium-sized; D gene: TRBD2; V gene: TRBV9; J gene: TRBJ2-5; CDR3 protein: CASSRGARGETQYF; CDR3 DNA: TGTGCCAGCAGTCGCGGGGCGCGGGGGGAGACCCAGTACTTC
clone size: many; D gene: -; V gene: TRBV29-1; J gene: TRBJ2-3; CDR3 protein: CSVVGGSTDTQYF; CDR3 DNA: TGCAGCGTTGTGGGGGGTAGCACAGATACGCAGTATTTT
clone size: medium-sized; D gene: -; V gene: TRBV27; J gene: TRBJ2-3; CDR3 protein: CASSLDTDTQYF; CDR3 DNA: TGTGCCAGCAGTTTAGACACAGATACGCAGTATTTT
clone size: -; D gene: TRBD2; V gene: TRBV27; J gene: TRBJ2-7; CDR3 protein: CASSPSGKPYEQYF; CDR3 DNA: TGTGCCAGCAGCCCTAGCGGGAAGCCCTACGAGCAGTACTTC
clone size: medium-sized; D gene: -; V gene: TRBV10-2; J gene: TRBJ2-2; CDR3 protein: CASSFPRGELFF; CDR3 DNA: TGCGCCAGCAGTTTCCCCCGCGGGGAGCTGTTTTTT
clone size: medium-sized; D gene: -; V gene: TRBV6-5; J gene: TRBJ2-3; CDR3 protein: CASSATDTQYF; CDR3 DNA: TGTGCCAGCAGTGCAACAGATACGCAGTATTTT
clone size: -; D gene: -; V gene: TRBV20-1; J gene: TRBJ2-5; CDR3 protein: CSARVPGQKETQYF; CDR3 DNA: TGCAGTGCTAGAGTACCGGGGCAGAAAGAGACCCAGTACTTC
clone size: medium-sized; D gene: TRBD1; V gene: TRBV12-3/TRBV12-4; J gene: TRBJ2-1; CDR3 protein: CASSSGTGASNEQFF; CDR3 DNA: TGTGCCAGCAGTTCCGGGACAGGGGCCTCCAATGAGCAGTTCTTC
clone size: many; D gene: TRBD1; V gene: TRBV5-8; J gene: TRBJ2-2; CDR3 protein: CASSNGTVRRLFF; CDR3 DNA: TGTGCCAGCAGCAACGGGACAGTGAGAAGGCTGTTTTTT
clone size: medium-sized; D gene: TRBD1; V gene: TRBV7-2; J gene: TRBJ2-1; CDR3 protein: CASSPQGALSYNEQFF; CDR3 DNA: TGTGCCAGCAGCCCACAGGGGGCCCTTTCCTACAATGAGCAGTTCTTC
clone size: many; D gene: -; V gene: TRBV20-1; J gene: TRBJ2-1; CDR3 protein: CSARGRGYEQFF; CDR3 DNA: TGCAGTGCTAGAGGTCGGGGGTATGAGCAGTTCTTC
clone size: medium-sized; D gene: -; V gene: TRBV5-1; J gene: TRBJ2-7; CDR3 protein: CASSLWDDEQYF; CDR3 DNA: TGCGCCAGCAGCTTATGGGACGACGAGCAGTACTTC
clone size: medium-sized; D gene: TRBD1; V gene: TRBV7-9; J gene: TRBJ2-7; CDR3 protein: CASIGRDRPYEQYF; CDR3 DNA: TGTGCCAGCATCGGACGGGACAGACCCTACGAGCAGTACTTC
clone size: many; D gene: -; V gene: TRBV12-3/TRBV12-4; J gene: TRBJ1-1; CDR3 protein: CASTGRRATNTEAFF; CDR3 DNA: TGTGCCAGCACCGGTCGCCGGGCGACGAACACTGAAGCTTTCTTT
clone size: medium-sized; D gene: -; V gene: TRBV4-1; J gene: TRBJ2-6; CDR3 protein: CASSQDHIRGQSRAGANVLTF; CDR3 DNA: TGCGCCAGCAGCCAAGATCATATCCGCGGACAGTCGCGCGCTGGGGCCAACGTCCTGACTTTC
clone size: many; D gene: -; V gene: TRBV7-9; J gene: TRBJ1-4; CDR3 protein: CASSFTLGEKLFF; CDR3 DNA: TGTGCCAGCAGCTTCACCCTTGGGGAAAAACTGTTTTTT
clone size: many; D gene: -; V gene: TRBV7-2; J gene: TRBJ2-5; CDR3 protein: CASSHPVQGRETQYF; CDR3 DNA: TGTGCCAGCAGCCACCCGGTACAGGGGAGGGAGACCCAGTACTTC
clone size: many; D gene: -; V gene: TRBV6-5; J gene: TRBJ2-1; CDR3 protein: CASSLTTAGRQYNEQFF; CDR3 DNA: TGTGCCAGCAGCCTTACAACGGCCGGGCGGCAGTACAATGAGCAGTTCTTC
clone size: many; D gene: -; V gene: TRBV11-2; J gene: TRBJ2-5; CDR3 protein: CASSLGGGGEVETQYF; CDR3 DNA: TGTGCCAGCAGCTTAGGAGGAGGGGGCGAAGTGGAGACCCAGTACTTC
clone size: medium-sized; D gene: -; V gene: TRBV25-1; J gene: TRBJ2-7; CDR3 protein: CASSERSTGHREQYF; CDR3 DNA: TGTGCCAGCAGTGAACGATCCACAGGGCATCGGGAGCAGTACTTC
clone size: -; D gene: -; V gene: TRBV29-1; J gene: TRBJ2-1; CDR3 protein: CSVGVRSRGNEQFF; CDR3 DNA: TGCAGCGTTGGAGTCCGGTCTAGGGGGAATGAGCAGTTCTTC
clone size: medium-sized; D gene: -; V gene: TRBV15; J gene: TRBJ1-5; CDR3 protein: CATSRSRGSSNQPQHF; CDR3 DNA: TGTGCCACCAGCAGAAGTAGGGGATCGAGCAATCAGCCCCAGCATTTT
clone size: many; D gene: -; V gene: TRBV19; J gene: TRBJ2-1; CDR3 protein: CASSTLRGYSYNEQFF; CDR3 DNA: TGTGCCAGTAGTACCCTTCGGGGATACTCCTACAATGAGCAGTTCTTC
clone size: medium-sized; D gene: -; V gene: TRBV7-9; J gene: TRBJ2-2; CDR3 protein: CASSRTTESELFF; CDR3 DNA: TGTGCCAGCAGTCGTACCACGGAGAGCGAGCTGTTTTTT
clone size: medium-sized; D gene: -; V gene: TRBV18; J gene: TRBJ2-7; CDR3 protein: CASSLGAAYEQYF; CDR3 DNA: TGTGCCAGCTCACTCGGCGCGGCCTACGAGCAGTACTTC
clone size: once; D gene: -; V gene: TRBV6-6; J gene: TRBJ2-1; CDR3 protein: CASSPTSYNEQFF; CDR3 DNA: TGTGCCAGCAGTCCGACTTCCTACAATGAGCAGTTCTTC
clone size: many; D gene: -; V gene: TRBV19; J gene: TRBJ1-5; CDR3 protein: CASSIEGRGQPQHF; CDR3 DNA: TGTGCCAGTAGTATAGAGGGAAGGGGCCAGCCCCAGCATTTT
clone size: many; D gene: -; V gene: TRBV30; J gene: TRBJ1-5; CDR3 protein: CAWAGAVDQPQHF; CDR3 DNA: TGTGCCTGGGCCGGGGCAGTTGATCAGCCCCAGCATTTT
clone size: many; D gene: -; V gene: TRBV6-1; J gene: TRBJ2-7; CDR3 protein: CASSEFVQYF; CDR3 DNA: TGTGCCAGCAGTGAATTCGTGCAGTACTTC
clone size: many; D gene: -; V gene: TRBV5-5; J gene: TRBJ2-7; CDR3 protein: CASSLTSYEQYF; CDR3 DNA: TGTGCCAGCAGCTTGACGTCCTACGAGCAGTACTTC
clone size: medium-sized; D gene: TRBD2; V gene: TRBV2; J gene: TRBJ2-1; CDR3 protein: CASRASGGVYNEQFF; CDR3 DNA: TGTGCCAGCAGGGCTAGCGGGGGGGTATACAATGAGCAGTTCTTC
clone size: medium-sized; D gene: TRBD1; V gene: TRBV5-1; J gene: TRBJ2-2; CDR3 protein: CASSLAPGTVNTGELFF; CDR3 DNA: TGCGCCAGCAGCTTGGCCCCCGGGACAGTGAACACCGGGGAGCTGTTTTTT